Listed below are T cell receptor beta chains from one sample, sequenced in a study of cytomegalovirus exposure and HLA in healthy donors. The data were produced by immunoSEQ multiplex PCR, yet TCRdb's version contains in-frame clones alone and is incomplete. The sample has about 200,000 clones, around four fifths seen once; the top ten hold approximately 3.8%. The source material was PBMCs. The source of these receptors is a male donor in good health and CMV-seronegative. Both conserved end residues are part of each CDR3. Each record gives: V gene, J gene, CDR3 protein.

TRBV10-3,TRBJ2-7,CATESRGYSYEQYF
TRBV28,TRBJ1-1,CASTLLKPTEAFF
TRBV27,TRBJ2-7,CATSAGTGHEQYF
TRBV7-2,TRBJ1-2,CASSQQGFVGYTF
TRBV7-9,TRBJ1-1,CSSSLRGARTEAFF
TRBV25-1,TRBJ2-3,CASSEQVLSTDTQYF
TRBV7-8,TRBJ2-1,CASSSSGGQGGEQFF
TRBV2,TRBJ2-7,CASRIPSQGTYEQYF
TRBV18,TRBJ1-2,CASSPEMGGMSGYTF
TRBV30,TRBJ2-3,CAWSPGAGSTDTQYF
TRBV7-2,TRBJ1-1,CASSLSQGTEAFF
TRBV7-9,TRBJ1-2,CSSSLGGGADRVSYGYTF
TRBV4-2,TRBJ2-2,CASSRPSDRPTGELFF
TRBV2,TRBJ2-1,CASSPEGVTVYNEQFF
TRBV19,TRBJ2-1,CASSIDLAYYNEQFF
TRBV28,TRBJ1-5,CASSGTASYSNQPQHF
TRBV19,TRBJ2-2,CASSTGTGGNTGELFF
TRBV28,TRBJ2-7,CASGRRTGASYEQYF
TRBV5-4,TRBJ2-1,CASSFFYGTSGNEQFF
TRBV28,TRBJ2-2,CASSSSSGRGSGELFF
TRBV10-1,TRBJ1-5,CASSEKQREGTGQPQHF
TRBV27,TRBJ2-3,CASSVGASGTDTQYF
TRBV5-4,TRBJ2-3,CASSLGGGGSTDTQYF
TRBV28,TRBJ1-4,CASSFQTGPRKLFF
TRBV12-2,TRBJ2-1,CASRLRREQFF
TRBV6-1,TRBJ2-3,CASSVLQDTQYF
TRBV7-2,TRBJ1-1,CASSPRDRGLANTEAFF